This T cell receptor (beta chain) was documented in a study of Graves' ophthalmopathy and Graves' hyperthyroidism (dated by TCRdb to the late 2010s). Study-level background: Peripheral blood was collected before any treatment was given, at the time of initial diagnosis. Following sample collection, hyperthyroidism patients were given methimazole at a starting dose of 30 mg daily, and ophthalmopathy patients were given high-dose intravenous methylprednisolone. For training and testing, the 95 to 100 patients in the discovery cohort were randomly divided in a 7:3 ratio. TCR beta repertoire signatures were used to distinguish Graves' ophthalmopathy from Graves' hyperthyroidism and to predict progression to ophthalmopathy. In total, 135 blood samples were TCR-sequenced: approximately 40 ophthalmopathy, some 75 hyperthyroidism and approximately 17 hyperthyroidism-to-ophthalmopathy patients. An independent validation cohort was composed of approximately 18 hyperthyroidism patients and 17 patients who later progressed from hyperthyroidism to ophthalmopathy. T-cell repertoires of thyroid tissue and blood were compared in over 5 hyperthyroidism patients. To explore V-J signatures that separate ophthalmopathy from hyperthyroidism, a discovery set of 95 to 100 patients was enrolled, consisting of approximately 44 with ophthalmopathy and approximately 60 with stable hyperthyroidism.

Overall study results and their limits: In validation, the model predicted ophthalmopathy progression with 70.59% sensitivity and 72.22% specificity; some 13 predicted patients were CT-confirmed with GO in a median of 6.5 months. In cross-validation, the 13-signature model distinguished ophthalmopathy from stable hyperthyroidism with just over 85% sensitivity and about 81% specificity, while in the test set the corresponding values were about 79% and 69%. Most expanded thyroid clonotypes with frequency above 0.001 were also detected in blood, suggesting blood repertoires may reflect the thyroid immune response. No statistical method was used to set the sample size in advance, and the investigators knew which group each participant was assigned to.

A distance of 18 bases separates the germline ends of V and J, which lose 5 bases and 7 bases respectively. Spanning cysteine to phenylalanine, the CDR3 consists of 15 amino acids. Only the CDR3 region is kept as DNA, spanning 45 bases read in frame from base 1. Reading the germline V gene (reference sequence) gives CDR1 GTSNPN and CDR2 SVGIG. For repertoire sequencing, the TCR beta CDR3 regions were amplified from RNA transcripts. The first round of RT-PCR was done with HTBI primers and the Qiagen OneStep RT-PCR kit, and was followed by a second round of multiplex PCR, then size selection and purification. Libraries were sequenced on an Illumina HiSeq2000 using paired-end 100 bp reads. The paper's data handling went like this. Reads were processed with SOAPnuke, discarding reads with adapters, uncalled bases, mean Phred below 15, or no exact constant-primer or identifier match. High-quality paired reads were merged with COPE v1.2.5. Each unique nucleotide sequence was treated as a clonotype, and MiTCR v1.1 was used to align the clonotypes to the IMGT TRB V, D and J references. Only V-J combinations with frequency above 0.0001 were analysed, covering 99% to 99.2% of repertoires. For each V-J combination, a TCR clonal expansion and chaos score was defined as F50 clonal expansion divided by the chaos observed in the TCRdist matrix. Welch's t-statistics and random forest were used to reduce features to some 13 V-J combinations, which were fed into a naive Bayes classifier. The similarity between thyroid and blood repertoires was quantified using the Morisita-Horn index. TCRdb trimmed the raw reads at Q25, called clones with MiXCR and kept productive beta chains. Every CDR3 protein is listed once, alongside the most common genes and DNA of its rows. TCRdb's processing, not the study's, gives the V and J calls here. Here the sample has 150,000 to 200,000 distinct CDR3 sequences; approximately 38% occur a single time. The ten largest clones represent roughly 6% of the sample.

Ophthalmopathy patients were characterized by moderately to severely active disease, a Clinical Activity Score of at least 3, a NOSPECS grade of at least 4, and a disease duration under 3 months. Anyone with other autoimmune diseases, uncontrolled infections, pregnancy or lactation was excluded from the study. Clinical symptoms, serum thyroxine, TRAb, thyroid ultrasound and orbital computed tomography were used for diagnosis. Ficoll-Paque density gradient centrifugation was used to isolate PBMCs from around 10 ml of fresh peripheral blood. Trizol reagent was used to extract the total RNA, and its quality was then checked on an Agilent 2100 Bioanalyzer. At least ten counts were recorded for this clonotype. This clone's antigen is unknown. The sample holds no much larger clone one base away, and base qualities are not on file.

Recombination connected TRBV30 to TRBJ1-6, with no reliable assignment of the D segment. The sample consisted of peripheral blood. This clonotype was obtained from a woman aged 40-49 years with Graves' ophthalmopathy. Donor details come from another sample of the same person, matched by shared clones. Here is the DNA: TGTGCCTGGGAGGGCAACGGCGGTCAGAATTCACCCCTCCACTTT. This sequence encodes CAWEGNGGQNSPLHF. Here the CDR3 is joined to the reference TRBV30 and TRBJ1-6 genes, and the full variable domain is: SQTIHQWPATLVQPVGSPLSLECTVEGTSNPNLYWYRQAAGRGLQLLFYSVGIGQISSEVPQNLSASRPQDRQFILSSKKLLLSDSGFYLCAWEGNGGQNSPLHFGNGTRLTVT.